The rows below give T cell receptor beta chains drawn from one sample of a study of blood T cell repertoires in COVID-19. The repertoire was sequenced with immunoSEQ multiplex PCR; TCRdb's copy has only in-frame clones and lacks some. The table lists 18,000 or so clones, about 91% of them singletons, with approximately 13% in the top ten. Sequenced input: peripheral blood. The origin of the receptors is a man between 60 and 70 years old with active COVID-19. The CDR3 runs from the conserved cysteine through the conserved F or W. Size is omitted from some rows. Given values are once, few, many or a class for expanded clones.

V: TRBV28; size: .; CDR3: CASSPTQGGVYEQYF
V: TRBV12-5; size: .; CDR3: CASDRGINEQYF
V: TRBV3-1/TRBV3-2; size: .; CDR3: CASSRRQSYNEQFF
V: TRBV13; size: .; CDR3: CASSPRQGVYEQYF
V: TRBV4-3; size: .; CDR3: CASSHRGASGELFF
V: TRBV27; size: .; CDR3: CASREGDRSLGYTF
V: TRBV5-4; size: .; CDR3: CASSLAGTSNTEAFF
V: TRBV28; size: .; CDR3: CAAGTASSGNTIYF
V: TRBV7-2; size: .; CDR3: CASSLPAGAYNEQFF
V: TRBV29-1; size: .; CDR3: CSVGRGGGQGDTQYF
V: TRBV5-1; size: .; CDR3: CASSLDFDSFYEQYF
V: TRBV5-1; size: .; CDR3: CASSSWDRQETQYF
V: TRBV7-3; size: .; CDR3: CASSSGAGTGAYEQFF
V: TRBV19; size: .; CDR3: CASSIRQGLNEQFF
V: TRBV5-6; size: few; CDR3: CASSHSMGTYEQYF
V: TRBV11-2; size: .; CDR3: CASSLDPSTDTQYF
V: TRBV2; size: .; CDR3: CASSISGSYEQYF
V: TRBV6-2/TRBV6-3; size: .; CDR3: CASSISYWGGTLVAGNTIYF
V: TRBV9; size: .; CDR3: CASSGQGSGANVLTF
V: TRBV7-9; size: .; CDR3: CASSWDRARETQYF
V: TRBV11-2; size: .; CDR3: CASSLPGMNTEAFF
V: TRBV3-1/TRBV3-2; size: .; CDR3: CASSLRDEQYF
V: TRBV9; size: .; CDR3: CASSPIQGRTTGELFF
V: TRBV4-3; size: .; CDR3: CASSQVWRAGGTDTQYF
V: TRBV6-5; size: .; CDR3: CASVGRRDTQYF
V: TRBV6-5; size: .; CDR3: CASVAGTRAEAFF
V: TRBV27; size: .; CDR3: CASSLPGINEKLFF
V: TRBV9; size: .; CDR3: CASSAGIGGYTF
V: TRBV19; size: .; CDR3: CASSRRQDGLAYEQYF
V: TRBV6-2/TRBV6-3; size: .; CDR3: CASSFGLAGYQETQYF
V: TRBV27; size: .; CDR3: CASSLESGLAVYSEQFF
V: TRBV6-5; size: .; CDR3: CASSPGDSSAAFF
V: TRBV25-1; size: .; CDR3: CASSKTTGTADEQYF
V: TRBV11-3; size: .; CDR3: CATFLGSPNQPQHF
V: TRBV5-1; size: .; CDR3: CASSPSGTGRESALHF
V: TRBV9; size: .; CDR3: CASSGTGTGRGGELFF
V: TRBV9; size: once; CDR3: CASSVDPDRTEAEAFF
V: TRBV19; size: .; CDR3: CASSIGLAGVQDTQYF
V: TRBV2; size: few; CDR3: CASSVMAGGRGEQYF